Detailed here is one TCR beta chain. This sample stems from a study of blood T cell repertoires in COVID-19. Study background: Nucleic acid was either cDNA or gDNA, and it came from T cells, B-cell-depleted T cells, or PBMCs.

The V segment lost 5 bases and the J segment 0 bases; nucleotides outside the gene matches: 6. The germline gives CDR1 SEHNR, CDR2 FQNEAQ (reference sequence). CDR3 length: 16 residues. How the authors handled the data: Amplification of reference gene primers was used by the study to estimate nucleated cell counts. Profiling relied on immunoSEQ multiplex PCR, and the TCRdb table lists in-frame clones only, not all of them. That table gives V, J and clone size, and the DNA gave D and trimming. The sample lists about 330,000 clones, about 90% occurring once. The sequence was collected from a man aged 18 to 30 who had recovered from COVID-19. What was sequenced was peripheral blood. The chain employs TRBV7-9 and TRBJ1-5; 8 bases agree with TRBD1. The CDR3 nucleotides are TGTGCCAGCAGCCGATCAGGGGGCTATAGCAATCAGCCCCAGCATTTT. Translating gives CASSRSGGYSNQPQHF.